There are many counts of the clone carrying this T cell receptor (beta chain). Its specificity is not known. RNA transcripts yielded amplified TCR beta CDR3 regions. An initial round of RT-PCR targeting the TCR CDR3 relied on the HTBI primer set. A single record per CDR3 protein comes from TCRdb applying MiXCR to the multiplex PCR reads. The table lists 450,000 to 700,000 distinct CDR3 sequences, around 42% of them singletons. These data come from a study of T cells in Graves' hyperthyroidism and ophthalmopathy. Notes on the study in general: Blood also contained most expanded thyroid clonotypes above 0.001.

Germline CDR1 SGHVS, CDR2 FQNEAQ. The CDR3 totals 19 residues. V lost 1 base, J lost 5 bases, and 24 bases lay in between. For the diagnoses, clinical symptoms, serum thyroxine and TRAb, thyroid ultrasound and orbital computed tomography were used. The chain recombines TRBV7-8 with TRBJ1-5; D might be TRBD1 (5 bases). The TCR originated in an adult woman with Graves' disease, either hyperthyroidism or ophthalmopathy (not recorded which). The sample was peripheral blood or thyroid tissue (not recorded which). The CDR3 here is CASSLGKLTVRGGDQPQHF. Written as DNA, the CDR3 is TGTGCCAGCAGCTTAGGGAAATTGACAGTCCGAGGCGGAGATCAGCCCCAGCATTTT.